This T cell receptor (beta chain) derives from a study of STAT3 mutations in large granular lymphocyte leukemia. Study-level results: In several patients, dominant TCR clone burden exceeded STAT3 mutant burden, suggesting STAT3 mutation arose secondarily. Every T-cell large granular lymphocyte leukemia patient had at least one immunodominant TCR beta clonotype.

Sequencing was performed with immunoSEQ multiplex PCR; in TCRdb, only in-frame clones are kept and a portion is missing. In the table there are 8,000 to 11,000 clones, nearly 90% of which are singletons. To note about this clone: As yet, its antigen is unknown.

The germline gives CDR1 SGHTA, CDR2 FQGNSA. The V and J ends lost 6 bases and 6 bases respectively, with 18 bases between them. The CDR3 runs to 14 residues. The receptor was isolated from a man in his 60s with T-cell large granular lymphocyte leukemia. Some clones in this sample may be carry-over from other donors' samples. The specimen sequenced was peripheral blood mononuclear cells. The rearrangement joins TRBV7-2 to TRBJ2-7; possibly TRBD2 for D (6 bases). The CDR3 bases are TGTGCCAGCAGTTCTAGCGTTGGAGTCCCCGAGCAGTACTTC. It is translated as CASSSSVGVPEQYF.